The 26 T cell receptor beta chains presented below share a single source sample, sequenced in a study of cytomegalovirus exposure and HLA in healthy donors. The primer mix had 60 Vbeta and 13 Jbeta primers. The table came from immunoSEQ multiplex PCR; TCRdb's copy has only in-frame clones and leaves some out. The table records 25,000 to 35,000 clones, 35% to 50% of them present only once. The sequenced sample consisted of PBMCs. These receptors originate from a woman aged 50 to 65 in good health and CMV-seronegative.

The genes are TRBV5-5 and TRBJ1-1; D call uncertain. The CDR3 has 13 residues. From germline, CDR1 is SGHKS and CDR2 YYEKEE (reference sequence). Trimming cost V 0 bases and J 7 bases, with 10 bases left between them. The CDR3 nucleotides are TGTGCCAGCAGCTTGGGGGTGGGAGGTGAAGCTTTCTTT. It encodes CASSLGVGGEAFF.

V and J are TRBV7-9 and TRBJ1-5; 12 bases are a match to TRBD1. Germline V gives CDR1 SEHNR, CDR2 FQNEAQ (reference sequence). This CDR3 spans 16 amino acids. V trimming: 5 bases; J trimming: 6 bases; junction bases outside the gene matches: 8. Here the CDR3 reads CASSQSGQGAGQPQHF. The CDR3 DNA follows: TGTGCCAGCAGCCAGTCGGGACAGGGGGCAGGTCAGCCCCAGCATTTT. Supplemented by reference TRBV7-9 and TRBJ1-5, the full variable domain reads DTGVSQNPRHKITKRGQNVTFRCDPISEHNRLYWYRQTLGQGPEFLTYFQNEAQLEKSRLLSDRFSAERPKGSFSTLEIQRTEQGDSAMYLCASSQSGQGAGQPQHFGDGTRLSIL.

This clone was detected only a few times. V and J are TRBV2 and TRBJ1-5; maybe TRBD1 (5 bases). The ends were cut back, 3 bases at V and 2 bases at J, with 17 bases in the middle. This CDR3 comprises 17 residues. Per germline, CDR1 SNHLY and CDR2 FYNNEI. The CDR3 reads CASSDGQGVYGNQPQHF. The CDR3 bases are TGTGCCAGCAGTGACGGGCAGGGTGTTTATGGCAATCAGCCCCAGCATTTT.

The genes are TRBV4-1 and TRBJ1-1, with D uncertain. V lost 3 bases and J lost 5, with 13 bases in between. CDR1 is MGHRA, CDR2 YSYEKL, per germline. This CDR3 is 14 amino acids long. Here the CDR3 reads CASSHATRVTEAFF. The CDR3 region has the DNA TGCGCCAGCAGCCACGCGACGAGGGTTACTGAAGCTTTCTTT.

Comment on this clone: Other DNA sequences within the sample encode an identical CDR3. The V and J genes are TRBV18 and TRBJ1-2, with D possibly matching TRBD1 (5 bases). Trimming cost V 2 bases and J 2 bases, with 9 bases left between them. The CDR3 sequence is 14 residues long. CDR1 KGHSH and CDR2 LQKENI come from the germline V gene. The chain's CDR3 is CASSPETVNYGYTF. DNA for the CDR3: TGTGCCAGCTCACCAGAGACAGTGAACTATGGCTACACCTTC.

This chain links TRBV12-1 with TRBJ2-1; TRBD1, the D gene given by the table, was not confirmed from the DNA. TRBV12-1 has pseudogene status. There are 13 residues in the CDR3. The CDR3 region is CASSFPQGPEQFF. For the CDR3, the DNA is TGTGCCAGCAGCTTCCCACAGGGGCCTGAGCAGTTCTTC.

This clone has a handful of counts. V and J are TRBV30 and TRBJ2-5; TRBD2 might be the D (5 bases). This CDR3 is built from 15 residues. The V and J ends lost 3 bases and 0 bases respectively, with 14 bases between them. Germline values: CDR1 GTSNPN, CDR2 SVGIG (reference sequence). Here the CDR3 DNA reads TGTGCCTGGAGCGTAGGAGGCTTTTACCAAGAGACCCAGTACTTC. Residues: CAWSVGGFYQETQYF.

The chain has TRBV9 and TRBJ2-2; the match to TRBD2 covers 7 bases. V trimming: 0 bases; J trimming: 6 bases; junction bases outside the gene matches: 5. CDR1 is SGDLS and CDR2 is YYNGEE in the germline V gene. CDR3 size: 15 residues. CDR3 DNA sequence: TGTGCCAGCAGCGTAGGGACTAGAGGAGCCGGGGAGCTGTTTTTT. Translating gives CASSVGTRGAGELFF.

This clone was counted between two and nine times. The rearrangement uses TRBV6-5 and TRBJ2-3; 7 bases fit TRBD1. The germline V gene has CDR1 MNHEY and CDR2 SVGAGI. The V segment lost 10 bases and the J segment 3 bases; nucleotides outside the gene matches: 7. CDR3 length: 13 residues. CDR3 DNA sequence: TGTGCCATCCGGGACAGTAAGACAGATACGCAGTATTTT. Its translation: CAIRDSKTDTQYF.

J is TRBJ2-2 and V is TRBV27; D is possibly TRBD2 (6 bases). V dropped 10 bases and J dropped 5 bases, with 14 bases sitting between them. This CDR3 contains 13 residues. Germline V gives CDR1 MNHEY, CDR2 SMNVEV (reference sequence). The CDR3 DNA sequence: TGTGCCACCTGGAGGGCCGGGACCGGGGAGCTGTTTTTT. Its protein product is CATWRAGTGELFF.

V gene TRBV7-2 combines with J gene TRBJ1-5; TRBD1 matches at 10 bases. The CDR3 extends over 19 amino acids. With 1 base clipped from V and 7 bases from J, the junction kept 16 bases outside the gene matches. From germline, CDR1 is SGHTA and CDR2 FQGNSA. CDR3 coding DNA: TGTGCCAGCAGCTTAGGGCCCTTGGGGACAGGGGCCTTAGGGCAGCCCCAGCATTTT. Translation gives CASSLGPLGTGALGQPQHF.

The chain couples TRBV10-3 to TRBJ1-2; TRBD1 matches at 8 bases. Germline CDR1 reads ENHRY; CDR2 reads SYGVKD. This CDR3 has 13 amino acids. The ends lost 6 bases at V and 8 bases at J; junction bases unmatched: 8. Here the CDR3 DNA reads TGTGCCATCAGCTCCCAGGGGGCTGAAGGCTACACCTTC. Its translation is CAISSQGAEGYTF.

J is TRBJ2-1 and V is TRBV5-1, with 16 bases that match TRBD2. After removal of 7 bases from V and 0 bases from J, the junction contained 10 bases not matched to a gene. Germline CDR1 SGHRS, CDR2 YFSETQ. The CDR3 contains 19 residues. CDR3 in amino acids: CASRGEGLAGGPSYNEQFF. The CDR3, as DNA: TGCGCCAGCCGCGGGGAGGGACTAGCGGGAGGGCCCTCCTACAATGAGCAGTTCTTC.

Only a few counts were recorded for this clone. The rearrangement joins TRBV5-5 to TRBJ1-1; D may be TRBD1 (6 bases). V lost 5 bases to trimming and J lost 4 bases, with 15 bases between them. Germline CDR1 reads SGHKS; CDR2 reads YYEKEE (reference sequence). The CDR3 is made up of 14 amino acids. Here the CDR3 DNA reads TGTGCCAGCAGTTTAGGACAGTTTGCCACTGAAGCTTTCTTT. Protein product: CASSLGQFATEAFF.

Only a few counts were recorded for this clone. J is TRBJ1-5 and V is TRBV5-5, with 9 bases aligning to TRBD1. The germline V gene has CDR1 SGHKS and CDR2 YYEKEE (reference sequence). The CDR3 sequence is 15 residues long. V lost 0 bases to trimming and J lost 5 bases; unmatched junction nucleotides: 3. The CDR3 nucleotides are TGTGCCAGCAGCTTGGAAGGGACAGGGTATCAGCCCCAGCATTTT. The encoded protein is CASSLEGTGYQPQHF.

V is TRBV6-1 and J is TRBJ2-7; D perhaps matches TRBD2 (6 bases). From germline, CDR1 is MNHNS and CDR2 SASEGT. The germline V and J ends were trimmed by 2 bases and 0 bases, with 11 bases remaining between them. The CDR3 runs 15 residues. The DNA of the CDR3 is TGTGCCAGCAGTGAACCGGGAGCGAGCTCCTACGAGCAGTACTTC. It codes for CASSEPGASSYEQYF.

The V and J genes are TRBV18 and TRBJ1-4; 7 bases line up with TRBD1. The CDR3 has 15 amino acids. Germline CDR1 is KGHSH and CDR2 is LQKENI. V lost 3 bases to trimming and J lost 8 bases; unmatched junction nucleotides: 9. CDR3 DNA: TGTGCCAGCTCACCGAGACAGGGTGACGGGGAAAAACTGTTTTTT. This gives the protein CASSPRQGDGEKLFF.

This clone was observed a few times. J is TRBJ1-1 and V is TRBV6-1; 7 nucleotides agree with TRBD1. CDR3 length: 14 amino acids. V was clipped by 6 bases and J by 2 bases; unmatched bases: 6. Looked up from germline, CDR1 is MNHNS and CDR2 is SASEGT. CDR3: CASRYRGKNTEAFF. CDR3 nucleotides: TGTGCCAGCAGGTACAGGGGCAAAAACACTGAAGCTTTCTTT.

The V and J genes are TRBV10-3 and TRBJ2-4; TRBD2 matches at 9 bases. V was clipped by 2 bases and J by 1 base; unmatched bases: 6. From germline, CDR1 is ENHRY and CDR2 SYGVKD. The CDR3 has 17 amino acids. The CDR3 coding sequence is TGTGCCATCAGTGAGCCGGGACTAGCAAGGGCCAAAAACATTCAGTACTTC. As protein: CAISEPGLARAKNIQYF.

This clone has only a few counts. This sequence joins TRBV5-1 and TRBJ2-1, with 13 bases lining up with TRBD2. Losses at the gene ends were 4 bases for V and 7 bases for J; bases not matched to a gene: 5. Germline values: CDR1 SGHRS, CDR2 YFSETQ. The CDR3 sequence is 15 residues long. CDR3 region: CASSPGLAGRNEQFF. The CDR3 nucleotides are TGCGCCAGCAGCCCGGGACTAGCGGGGAGAAATGAGCAGTTCTTC.

This clone has a handful of counts. This chain connects TRBV1 to TRBJ2-2; the table's TRBD2 call for D was not verified on the DNA. TRBV1 is designated a pseudogene. This CDR3 contains 17 residues. CDR3 sequence reads: CTSSHPRGGSYTGELFF. The CDR3 coding sequence is TGCACCAGCAGCCATCCCCGGGGTGGGAGCTACACCGGGGAGCTGTTTTTT.

This chain joins TRBV18 and TRBJ2-7; 14 positions agree with TRBD2. CDR3 length equals 16 residues. CDR1 and CDR2 (germline): KGHSH, LQKENI. J gave up 6 bases and V 3 bases, and 7 bases lay outside the gene matches. The CDR3 sequence is CASSPRTSGRILEQYF. The CDR3 DNA reads TGTGCCAGCTCACCCCGGACTAGCGGGAGGATTCTCGAGCAGTACTTC.

The genes are TRBV11-2 and TRBJ1-4; tentative D call: TRBD1 (6 bases). Germline V gives CDR1 SGHAT, CDR2 FQNNGV. Trimming removed 2 bases from V and 4 bases from J, with 8 bases in between. This CDR3 has 14 residues. DNA for the CDR3: TGTGCCAGCAGCTTACAGGGGTTTAATGAAAAACTGTTTTTT. Its translation is CASSLQGFNEKLFF. The whole variable domain, filled in from reference TRBV11-2 and TRBJ1-4, reads EAGVAQSPRYKIIEKRQSVAFWCNPISGHATLYWYQQILGQGPKLLIQFQNNGVVDDSQLPKDRFSAERLKGVDSTLKIQPAKLEDSAVYLCASSLQGFNEKLFFGSGTQLSVL.

The J gene is TRBJ2-6, the V gene TRBV2; TRBD1 might be the D (6 bases). The CDR3 has 15 residues. Deletions cut 5 bases from V and 4 bases from J, with 12 bases between. Germline V gene sequence: CDR1 SNHLY, CDR2 FYNNEI. CDR3 loop: CASSSRGTGANVLTF. CDR3 sequence (DNA): TGTGCCAGCAGTAGCAGGGGAACGGGGGCCAACGTCCTGACTTTC.

V is TRBV27 and J is TRBJ1-2; 7 nucleotides match TRBD1. CDR1 is MNHEY, CDR2 SMNVEV, per germline (reference sequence). The trim removed 4 bases at V and 4 bases at J, leaving 9 bases unmatched. There are 15 residues in the CDR3. The CDR3 spells CASSSWDSATYGYTF. In nucleotides, the CDR3 is TGTGCCAGCAGTTCCTGGGACAGCGCTACCTATGGCTACACCTTC.

This chain connects TRBV27 to TRBJ1-2; possibly TRBD1 for D (6 bases). CDR3 size: 14 residues. The V and J ends lost 5 bases and 8 bases respectively, with 18 bases between them. The germline V gene has CDR1 MNHEY and CDR2 SMNVEV (reference sequence). This chain's CDR3 is CASSPQGLQGGYTF. The CDR3 DNA sequence: TGTGCCAGCAGTCCCCAGGGGTTACAGGGAGGCTACACCTTC.